Below, 12 T cell receptor beta chains from the same sample are listed, as sequenced in a study of blood T cells in healthy people across ages. A second about 7 to 12 cycle PCR used barcoded and J-beta primers. TCRdb passed the 5' RACE reads through MiXCR, listing each CDR3 protein once. The sample yields about 1.7 million distinct CDR3 sequences, 28% seen once. Material for sequencing was blood. Receptors originate from a woman younger than 45 in good health.

This clonotype has just a few counts. The V call is TRBV7-2, the J call TRBJ1-6; D not certain. The CDR3 consists of 12 residues. Deletions cut 2 bases from V and 11 bases from J, with 7 bases between. Per the germline V gene, CDR1 is SGHTA and CDR2 is FQGNSA. CDR3 amino acids: CASSLWSAPLHF. CDR3 sequence (DNA): TGTGCCAGCAGCTTATGGTCAGCACCCCTCCACTTT.

In this sample, this clonotype turned up once. The gene calls are TRBV28 and TRBJ2-5; tentatively, D is TRBD2 (5 bases). The CDR3 runs to 14 residues. From germline, CDR1 is MDHEN and CDR2 SYDVKM. The CDR3: CATHPGLLQETQYF. CDR3 coding DNA: TGTGCTACACACCCCGGACTCCTCCAAGAGACCCAGTACTTC.

V is TRBV6-5 and J is TRBJ1-4, with D perhaps matching TRBD1 (5 bases). With 6 bases removed from V and 2 bases from J, the gap between germline ends came to 16 bases. The CDR3 contains 16 residues. Germline V CDR1 and CDR2: MNHEY, SVGAGI. In DNA form, the CDR3 reads TGTGCCAGCAGCCACAAAGGGGTAGTGACTAATGAAAAACTGTTTTTT. Its protein is CASSHKGVVTNEKLFF.

In this sample, this clonotype turned up a few times. The J gene is TRBJ1-4, the V gene TRBV4-1; possibly TRBD1 for D (5 bases). The CDR3 covers 15 residues. The V end was cut by 5 bases, the J end by 4 bases, with 14 bases between. From germline, CDR1 is MGHRA and CDR2 YSYEKL. The CDR3 protein is CASSIPRGGNEKLFF. DNA of the CDR3: TGCGCCAGCAGCATCCCTCGTGGGGGTAATGAAAAACTGTTTTTT.

This sequence joins TRBV2 and TRBJ2-3, with D perhaps TRBD2 (6 bases). The V end lost 4 bases, the J end lost 4 bases, and 18 bases lay between the germline ends. Germline CDR1 and CDR2: SNHLY and FYNNEI. This CDR3 has 16 amino acids. Written as DNA, the CDR3 is TGTGCCAGCAGTGTCGGTTGGGGGGAGGAGGCAGATACGCAGTATTTT. This sequence encodes CASSVGWGEEADTQYF.

The table lists this clonotype with many counts. The chain recombines TRBV2 with TRBJ2-7, with D uncertain. CDR1 and CDR2 from the germline V gene are SNHLY and FYNNEI. V shed 6 bases and J shed 3 bases, with 9 bases lying between them. The CDR3 loop spans 12 amino acids. The CDR3: CASRMGLYEQYF. The CDR3 bases are TGTGCCAGCAGAATGGGCCTCTACGAGCAGTACTTC.

Comment on this clonotype: At one boundary the junction diverges from the germline segment, which might be a read error. The J gene is TRBJ2-2, the V gene TRBV20-1; D possibly matches TRBD1 or TRBD2 (6 bases each). Germline-derived CDR1 and CDR2 are DFQATT and SNEGSKA (reference sequence). This CDR3 spans 15 amino acids. This CDR3 reads CSARESGARTGELVF. Here the CDR3 DNA reads TGCAGTGCTAGAGAGTCGGGGGCAAGAACCGGGGAGCTGGTTTTT.

This chain uses TRBV10-3 with TRBJ1-6, with no clear D. Germline CDR1 ENHRY, CDR2 SYGVKD. The CDR3 length is 13 residues. V shed 3 bases and J shed 8 bases, with 8 bases lying between them. CDR3 sequence: CAISDSAHSPLHF. The CDR3 nucleotides read TGTGCCATCAGTGACTCAGCCCATTCACCCCTCCACTTT.

The chain employs TRBV7-2 and TRBJ2-7; 10 bases fit TRBD2. CDR3 size: 17 residues. CDR1 is SGHTA, CDR2 FQGNSA, per germline. Germline trimming cut 5 bases from V and 5 bases from J; bases unmatched to any gene: 15. This CDR3 reads CASSKTQRGGYYNEQYF. In DNA form, the CDR3 reads TGTGCCAGCAGCAAAACACAGCGGGGGGGTTATTACAACGAGCAGTACTTC.

The chain couples TRBV29-1 to TRBJ2-7, with 10 positions matching TRBD2. V lost 6 bases to trimming and J lost 3 bases; unmatched junction nucleotides: 2. Germline CDR1 SQVTM, CDR2 ANQGSEA. There are 12 residues in the CDR3. The DNA of the CDR3 is TGCAGCGTGTGGACTAGCGGCTACGAGCAGTACTTC. Encoded protein: CSVWTSGYEQYF.

This clonotype was observed a handful of times. The V gene is TRBV25-1, the J gene TRBJ2-1; D might be TRBD1 (6 bases). The V and J ends lost 4 bases and 8 bases respectively, with 24 bases between them. Per germline, CDR1 MGHDK and CDR2 SYGVNS. CDR3 length: 17 amino acids. DNA for the CDR3: TGTGCCAGCAGTGTTGGATTAGGGGGAATGAGGCGCGATGAGCAGTTCTTC. Its translation is CASSVGLGGMRRDEQFF.

This chain connects TRBV14 to TRBJ2-7, with D hard to call. CDR1 and CDR2 (germline): SGHDN, FVKESK. The CDR3 extends over 13 amino acids. V was pared by 0 bases and J by 2 bases, with 5 bases between. The CDR3 loop reads CASSQEGTYEQYF. The CDR3 DNA reads TGTGCCAGCAGCCAAGAAGGGACCTACGAGCAGTACTTC.